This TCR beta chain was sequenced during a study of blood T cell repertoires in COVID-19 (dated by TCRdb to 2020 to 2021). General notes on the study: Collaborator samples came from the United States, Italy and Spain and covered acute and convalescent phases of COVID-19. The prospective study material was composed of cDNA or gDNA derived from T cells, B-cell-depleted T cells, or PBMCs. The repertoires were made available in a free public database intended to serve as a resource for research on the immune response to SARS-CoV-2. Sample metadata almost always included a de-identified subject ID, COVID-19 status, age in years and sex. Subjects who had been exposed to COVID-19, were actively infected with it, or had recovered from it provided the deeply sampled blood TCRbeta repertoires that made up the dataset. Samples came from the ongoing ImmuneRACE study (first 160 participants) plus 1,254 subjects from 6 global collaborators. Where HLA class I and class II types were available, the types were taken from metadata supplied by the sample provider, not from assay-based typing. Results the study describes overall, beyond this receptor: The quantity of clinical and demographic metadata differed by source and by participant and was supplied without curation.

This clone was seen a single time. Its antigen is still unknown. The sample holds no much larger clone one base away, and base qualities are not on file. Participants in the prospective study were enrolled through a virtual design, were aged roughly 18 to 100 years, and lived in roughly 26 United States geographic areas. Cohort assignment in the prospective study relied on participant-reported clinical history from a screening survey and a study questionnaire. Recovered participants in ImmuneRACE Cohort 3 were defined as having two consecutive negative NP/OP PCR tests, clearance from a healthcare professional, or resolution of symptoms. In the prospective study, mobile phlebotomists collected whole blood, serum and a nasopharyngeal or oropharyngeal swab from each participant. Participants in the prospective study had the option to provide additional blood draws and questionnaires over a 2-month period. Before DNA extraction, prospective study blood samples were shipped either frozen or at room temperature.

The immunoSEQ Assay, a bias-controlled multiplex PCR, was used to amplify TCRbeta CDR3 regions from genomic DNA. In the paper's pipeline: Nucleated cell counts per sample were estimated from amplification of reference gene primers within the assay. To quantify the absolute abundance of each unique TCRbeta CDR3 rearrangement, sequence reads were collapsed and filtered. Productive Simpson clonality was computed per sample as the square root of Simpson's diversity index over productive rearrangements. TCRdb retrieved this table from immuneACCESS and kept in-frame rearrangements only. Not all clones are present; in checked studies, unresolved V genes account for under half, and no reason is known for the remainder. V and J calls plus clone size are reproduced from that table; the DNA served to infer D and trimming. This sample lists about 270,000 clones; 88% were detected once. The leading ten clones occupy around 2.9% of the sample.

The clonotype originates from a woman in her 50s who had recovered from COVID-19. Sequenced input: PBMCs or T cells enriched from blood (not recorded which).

The CDR3 region: CASSSLQGAANEQYF. The nucleotide sequence reads as follows: TGTGCCAGCAGTTCCCTACAGGGGGCAGCGAATGAGCAGTACTTC. The chain is made from TRBV6-5 and TRBJ2-7; TRBD1 agrees with 9 junctional bases. The CDR3 runs 15 residues from the cysteine to the phenylalanine. Of the read, only the CDR3 DNA is kept; its 45 bases are in frame from base 1. For this chain, trimming is 4 bases at the V end and 7 bases at the J end, and the number of junction bases without a gene match is 11. The germline V gene supplies CDR1 MNHEY and CDR2 SVGAGI.